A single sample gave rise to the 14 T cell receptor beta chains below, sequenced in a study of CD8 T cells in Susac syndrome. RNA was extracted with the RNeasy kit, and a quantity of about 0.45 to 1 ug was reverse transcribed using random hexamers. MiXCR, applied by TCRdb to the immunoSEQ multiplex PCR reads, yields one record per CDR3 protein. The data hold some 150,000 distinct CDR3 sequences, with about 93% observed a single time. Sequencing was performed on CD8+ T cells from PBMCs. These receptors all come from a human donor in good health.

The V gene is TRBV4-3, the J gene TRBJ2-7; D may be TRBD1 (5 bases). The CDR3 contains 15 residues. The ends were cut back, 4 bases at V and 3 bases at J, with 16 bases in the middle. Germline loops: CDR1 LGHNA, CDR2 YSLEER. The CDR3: CASSPTVNAFYEQYF. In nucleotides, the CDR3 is TGCGCCAGCAGCCCGACAGTCAATGCTTTCTACGAGCAGTACTTC.

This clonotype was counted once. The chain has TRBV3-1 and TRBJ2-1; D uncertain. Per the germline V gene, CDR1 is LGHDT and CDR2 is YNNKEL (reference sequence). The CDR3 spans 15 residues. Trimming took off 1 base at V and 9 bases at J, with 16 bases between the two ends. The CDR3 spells CASSQGLQLPAEQFF. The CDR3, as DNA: TGTGCCAGCAGCCAAGGACTCCAATTACCCGCTGAGCAGTTCTTC.

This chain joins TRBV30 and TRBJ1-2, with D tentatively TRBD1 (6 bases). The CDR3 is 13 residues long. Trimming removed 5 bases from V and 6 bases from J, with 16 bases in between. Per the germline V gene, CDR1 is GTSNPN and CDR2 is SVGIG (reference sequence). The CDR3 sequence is CAWCPGGAHGYTF. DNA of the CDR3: TGTGCCTGGTGTCCTGGGGGCGCGCATGGCTACACCTTC.

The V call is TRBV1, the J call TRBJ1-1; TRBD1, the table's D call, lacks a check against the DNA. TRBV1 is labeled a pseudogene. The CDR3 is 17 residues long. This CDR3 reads CTSSQELPDRGDTEAFF. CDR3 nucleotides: TGCACCAGCAGCCAAGAACTCCCCGACAGGGGGGACACTGAAGCTTTCTTT.

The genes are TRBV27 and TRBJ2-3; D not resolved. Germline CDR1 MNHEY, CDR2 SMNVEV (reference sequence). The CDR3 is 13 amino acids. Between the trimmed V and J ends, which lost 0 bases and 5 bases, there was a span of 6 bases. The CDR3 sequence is CASSLSHRDTQYF. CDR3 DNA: TGTGCCAGCAGTTTATCGCACAGAGATACGCAGTATTTT.

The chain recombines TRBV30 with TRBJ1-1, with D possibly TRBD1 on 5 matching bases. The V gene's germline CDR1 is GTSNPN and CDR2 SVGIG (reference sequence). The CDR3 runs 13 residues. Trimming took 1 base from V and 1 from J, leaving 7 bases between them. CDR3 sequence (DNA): TGTGCCTGGAGTGGACAGACGAACACTGAAGCTTTCTTT. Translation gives CAWSGQTNTEAFF. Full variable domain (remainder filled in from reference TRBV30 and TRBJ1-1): SQTIHQWPATLVQPVGSPLSLECTVEGTSNPNLYWYRQAAGRGLQLLFYSVGIGQISSEVPQNLSASRPQDRQFILSSKKLLLSDSGFYLCAWSGQTNTEAFFGQGTRLTVV.

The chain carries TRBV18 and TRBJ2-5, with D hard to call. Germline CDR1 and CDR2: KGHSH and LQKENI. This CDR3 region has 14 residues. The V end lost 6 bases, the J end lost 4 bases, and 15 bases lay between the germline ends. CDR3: CASSLGTALETQYF. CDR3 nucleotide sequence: TGTGCCAGCTCCCTGGGTACCGCGTTAGAGACCCAGTACTTC.

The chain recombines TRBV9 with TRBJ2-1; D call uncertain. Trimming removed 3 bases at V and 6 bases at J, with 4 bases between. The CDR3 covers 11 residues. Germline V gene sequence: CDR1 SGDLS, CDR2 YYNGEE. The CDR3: CASSASNEQFF. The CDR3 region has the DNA TGTGCCAGCAGCGCTAGCAATGAGCAGTTCTTC.

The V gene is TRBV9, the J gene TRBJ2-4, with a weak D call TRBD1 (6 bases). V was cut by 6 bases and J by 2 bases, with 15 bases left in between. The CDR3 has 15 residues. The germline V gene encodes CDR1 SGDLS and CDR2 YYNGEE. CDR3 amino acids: CASNRDTSTKNIQYF. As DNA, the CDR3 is TGTGCCAGCAACCGGGACACCTCTACCAAAAACATTCAGTACTTC. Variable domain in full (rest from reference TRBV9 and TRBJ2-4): DSGVTQTPKHLITATGQRVTLRCSPRSGDLSVYWYQQSLDQGLQFLIQYYNGEERAKGNILERFSAQQFPDLHSELNLSSLELGDSALYFCASNRDTSTKNIQYFGAGTRLSVL.

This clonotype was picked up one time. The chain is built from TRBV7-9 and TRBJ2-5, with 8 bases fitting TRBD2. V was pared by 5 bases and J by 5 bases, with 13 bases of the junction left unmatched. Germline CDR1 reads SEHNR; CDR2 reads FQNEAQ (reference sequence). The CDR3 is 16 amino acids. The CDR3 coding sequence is TGTGCCAGCAGCCCACCGGAGACCGTAGCGGGGGAGACCCAGTACTTC. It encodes CASSPPETVAGETQYF.

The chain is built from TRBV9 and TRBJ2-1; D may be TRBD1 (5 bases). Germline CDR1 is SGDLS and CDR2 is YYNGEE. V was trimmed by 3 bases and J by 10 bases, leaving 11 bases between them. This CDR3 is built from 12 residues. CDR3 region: CASSAQGGEQFF. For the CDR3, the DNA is TGTGCCAGCAGCGCCCAGGGTGGCGAGCAGTTCTTC. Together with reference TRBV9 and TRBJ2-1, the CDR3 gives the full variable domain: DSGVTQTPKHLITATGQRVTLRCSPRSGDLSVYWYQQSLDQGLQFLIQYYNGEERAKGNILERFSAQQFPDLHSELNLSSLELGDSALYFCASSAQGGEQFFGPGTRLTVL.

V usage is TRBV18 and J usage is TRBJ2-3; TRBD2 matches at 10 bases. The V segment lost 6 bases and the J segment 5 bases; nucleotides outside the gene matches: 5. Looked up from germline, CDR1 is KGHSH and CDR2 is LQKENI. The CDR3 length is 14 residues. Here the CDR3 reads CASSLAGAKDTQYF. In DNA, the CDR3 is TGTGCCAGCTCGCTAGCGGGAGCAAAAGATACGCAGTATTTT.

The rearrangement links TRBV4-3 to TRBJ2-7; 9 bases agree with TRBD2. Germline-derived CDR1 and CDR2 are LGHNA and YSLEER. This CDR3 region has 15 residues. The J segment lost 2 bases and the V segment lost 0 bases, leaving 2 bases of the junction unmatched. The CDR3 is CASSQERGGAYEQYF. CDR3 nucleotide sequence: TGCGCCAGCAGCCAAGAGCGCGGGGGGGCCTACGAGCAGTACTTC.

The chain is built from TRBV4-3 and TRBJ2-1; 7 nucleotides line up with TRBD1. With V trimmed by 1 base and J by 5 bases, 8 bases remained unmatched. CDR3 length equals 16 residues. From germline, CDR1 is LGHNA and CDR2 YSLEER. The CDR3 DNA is TGCGCCAGCAGCCAAGCCCCGGGACAGATAAACAATGAGCAGTTCTTC. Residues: CASSQAPGQINNEQFF.